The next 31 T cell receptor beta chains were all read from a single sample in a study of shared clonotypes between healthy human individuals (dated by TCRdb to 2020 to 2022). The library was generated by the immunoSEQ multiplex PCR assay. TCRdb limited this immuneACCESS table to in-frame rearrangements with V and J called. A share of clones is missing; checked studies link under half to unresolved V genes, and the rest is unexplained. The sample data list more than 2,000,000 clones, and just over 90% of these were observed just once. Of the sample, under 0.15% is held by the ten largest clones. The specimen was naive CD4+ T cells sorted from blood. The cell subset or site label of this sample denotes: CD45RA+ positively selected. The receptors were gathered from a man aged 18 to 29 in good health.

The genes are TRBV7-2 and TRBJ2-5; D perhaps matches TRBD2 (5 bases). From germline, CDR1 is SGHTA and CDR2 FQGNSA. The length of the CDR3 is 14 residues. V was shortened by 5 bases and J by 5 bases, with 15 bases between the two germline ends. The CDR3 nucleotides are TGTGCCAGCAGCACGACTTACTCGGGGGAGACCCAGTACTTC. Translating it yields CASSTTYSGETQYF.

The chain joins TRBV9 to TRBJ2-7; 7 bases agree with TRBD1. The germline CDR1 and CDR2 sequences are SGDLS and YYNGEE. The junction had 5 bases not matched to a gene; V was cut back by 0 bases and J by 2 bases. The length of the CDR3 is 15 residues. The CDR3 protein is CASSVGQGVPYEQYF. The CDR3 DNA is TGTGCCAGCAGCGTAGGGCAGGGGGTCCCCTACGAGCAGTACTTC.

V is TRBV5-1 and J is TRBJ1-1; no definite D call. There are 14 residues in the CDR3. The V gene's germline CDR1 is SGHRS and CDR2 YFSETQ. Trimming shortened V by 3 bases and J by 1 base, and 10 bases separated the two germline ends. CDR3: CASSSGRKNTEAFF. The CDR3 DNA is TGCGCCAGCAGCTCAGGCAGGAAGAACACTGAAGCTTTCTTT.

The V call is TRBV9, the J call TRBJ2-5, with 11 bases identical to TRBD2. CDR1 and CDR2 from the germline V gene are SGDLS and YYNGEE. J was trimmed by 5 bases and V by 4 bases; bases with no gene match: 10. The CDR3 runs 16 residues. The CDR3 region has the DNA TGTGCCAGCAGCCCCAGACTAGCGGGGAATAGGGAGACCCAGTACTTC. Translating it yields CASSPRLAGNRETQYF. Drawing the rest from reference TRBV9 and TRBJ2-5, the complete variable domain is DSGVTQTPKHLITATGQRVTLRCSPRSGDLSVYWYQQSLDQGLQFLIQYYNGEERAKGNILERFSAQQFPDLHSELNLSSLELGDSALYFCASSPRLAGNRETQYFGPGTRLLVL.

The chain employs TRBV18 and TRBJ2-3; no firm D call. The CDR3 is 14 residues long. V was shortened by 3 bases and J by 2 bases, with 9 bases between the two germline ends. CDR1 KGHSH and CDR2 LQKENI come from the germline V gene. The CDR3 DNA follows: TGTGCCAGCTCACCGGGTCCTAACACAGATACGCAGTATTTT. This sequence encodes CASSPGPNTDTQYF.

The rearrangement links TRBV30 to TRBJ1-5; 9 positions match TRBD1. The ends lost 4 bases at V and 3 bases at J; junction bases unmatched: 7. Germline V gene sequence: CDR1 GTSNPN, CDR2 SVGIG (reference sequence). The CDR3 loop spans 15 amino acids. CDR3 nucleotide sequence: TGTGCCTGGACCTCGACAGGGGGAACCAATCAGCCCCAGCATTTT. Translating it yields CAWTSTGGTNQPQHF.

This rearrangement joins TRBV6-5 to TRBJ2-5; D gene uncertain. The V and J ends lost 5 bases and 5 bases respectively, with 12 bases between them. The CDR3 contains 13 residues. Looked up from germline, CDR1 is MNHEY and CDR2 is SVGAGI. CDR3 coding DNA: TGTGCCAGCAGTCGTTTCCCCGCGGAGACCCAGTACTTC. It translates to CASSRFPAETQYF.

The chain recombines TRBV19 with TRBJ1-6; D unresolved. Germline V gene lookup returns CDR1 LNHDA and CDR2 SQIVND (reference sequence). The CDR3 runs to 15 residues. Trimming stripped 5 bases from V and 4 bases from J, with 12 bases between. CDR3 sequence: CASSLGPPYNSPLHF. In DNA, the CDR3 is TGTGCCAGTAGTCTCGGACCGCCATATAATTCACCCCTCCACTTT. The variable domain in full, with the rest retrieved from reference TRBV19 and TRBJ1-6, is DGGITQSPKYLFRKEGQNVTLSCEQNLNHDAMYWYRQDPGQGLRLIYYSQIVNDFQKGDIAEGYSVSREKKESFPLTVTSAQKNPTAFYLCASSLGPPYNSPLHFGNGTRLTVT.

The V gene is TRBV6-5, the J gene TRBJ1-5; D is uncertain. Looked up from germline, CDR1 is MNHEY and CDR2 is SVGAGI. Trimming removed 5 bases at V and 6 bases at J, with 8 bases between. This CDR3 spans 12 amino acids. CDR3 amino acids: CASSDSFQPQHF. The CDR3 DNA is TGTGCCAGCAGTGATAGTTTTCAGCCCCAGCATTTT.

For the CDR3, the DNA is TGTGCCAGCAGCCGTAGCGGATCGAACACCGGGGAGCTGTTTTTT. Its translation is CASSRSGSNTGELFF. The chain combines TRBV11-2 with TRBJ2-2, with D possibly TRBD2 on 6 matching bases. There are 15 residues in the CDR3. Germline V gene sequence: CDR1 SGHAT, CDR2 FQNNGV. Trimming removed 5 bases from V and 0 bases from J, with 10 bases in between.

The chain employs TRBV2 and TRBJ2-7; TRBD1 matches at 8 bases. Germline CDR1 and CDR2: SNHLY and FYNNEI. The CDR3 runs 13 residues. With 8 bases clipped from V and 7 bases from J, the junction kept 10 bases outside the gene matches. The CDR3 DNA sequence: TGTGCCAGCGGACGGACAGGGAAGGGGGAGCAGTACTTC. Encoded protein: CASGRTGKGEQYF.

The CDR3 sequence: CASSPQGLAVTYEQYF. CDR3 sequence (DNA): TGTGCCAGCTCACCACAAGGACTAGCGGTGACCTACGAGCAGTACTTC. The V call is TRBV18, the J call TRBJ2-7; 10 nucleotides align to TRBD2. V shed 1 base and J 2 bases; nucleotides not matched to a gene: 5. The V gene's germline CDR1 is KGHSH and CDR2 LQKENI. This CDR3 spans 16 amino acids.

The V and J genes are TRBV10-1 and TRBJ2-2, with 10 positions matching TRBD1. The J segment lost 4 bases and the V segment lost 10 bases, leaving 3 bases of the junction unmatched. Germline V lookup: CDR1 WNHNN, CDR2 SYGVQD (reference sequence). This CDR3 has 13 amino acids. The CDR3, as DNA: TGCGCCACCGGGACAGGGGTCACCGGGGAGCTGTTTTTT. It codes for CATGTGVTGELFF.

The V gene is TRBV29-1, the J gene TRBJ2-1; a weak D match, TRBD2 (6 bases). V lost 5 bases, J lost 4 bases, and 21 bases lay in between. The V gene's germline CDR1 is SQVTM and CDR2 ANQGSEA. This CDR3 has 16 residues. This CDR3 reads CSVPPPGHGTYNEQFF. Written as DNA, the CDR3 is TGCAGCGTTCCCCCCCCCGGTCACGGGACTTACAATGAGCAGTTCTTC.

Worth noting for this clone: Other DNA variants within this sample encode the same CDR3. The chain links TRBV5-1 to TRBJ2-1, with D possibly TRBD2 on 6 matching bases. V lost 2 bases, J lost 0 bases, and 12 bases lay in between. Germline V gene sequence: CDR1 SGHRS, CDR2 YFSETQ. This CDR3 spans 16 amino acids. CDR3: CASSFNSGSSYNEQFF. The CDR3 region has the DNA TGCGCCAGCAGCTTTAATAGCGGCAGCTCCTACAATGAGCAGTTCTTC.

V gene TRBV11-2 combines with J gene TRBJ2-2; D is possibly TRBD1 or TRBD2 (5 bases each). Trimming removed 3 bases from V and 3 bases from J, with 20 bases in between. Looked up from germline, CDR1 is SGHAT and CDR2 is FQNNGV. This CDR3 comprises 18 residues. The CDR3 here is CASSFRAGTLGDTGELFF. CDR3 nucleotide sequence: TGTGCCAGCAGCTTCCGGGCAGGGACGTTGGGGGACACCGGGGAGCTGTTTTTT.

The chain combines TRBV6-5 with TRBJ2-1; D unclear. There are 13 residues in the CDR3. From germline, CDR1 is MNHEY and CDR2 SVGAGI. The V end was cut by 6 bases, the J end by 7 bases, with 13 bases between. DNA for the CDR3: TGTGCCAGCAGCCCCCAAACCATGAATGAGCAGTTCTTC. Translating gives CASSPQTMNEQFF.

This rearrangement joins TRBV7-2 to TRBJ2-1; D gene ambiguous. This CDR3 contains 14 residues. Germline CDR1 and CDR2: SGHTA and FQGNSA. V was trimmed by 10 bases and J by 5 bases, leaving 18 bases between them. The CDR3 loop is CATRIRHLNNEQFF. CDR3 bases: TGTGCCACCCGAATCAGGCACCTGAACAATGAGCAGTTCTTC.

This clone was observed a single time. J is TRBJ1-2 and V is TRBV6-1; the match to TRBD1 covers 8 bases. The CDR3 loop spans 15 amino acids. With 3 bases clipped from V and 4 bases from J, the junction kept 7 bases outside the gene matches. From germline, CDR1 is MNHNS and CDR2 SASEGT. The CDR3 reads CASSEAGGAGYGYTF. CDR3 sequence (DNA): TGTGCCAGCAGTGAGGCAGGGGGCGCCGGCTATGGCTACACCTTC.

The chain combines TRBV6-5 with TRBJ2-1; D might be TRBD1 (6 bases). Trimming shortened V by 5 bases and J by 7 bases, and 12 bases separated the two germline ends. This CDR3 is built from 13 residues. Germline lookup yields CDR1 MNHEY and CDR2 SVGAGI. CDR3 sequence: CASSNGQLNEQFF. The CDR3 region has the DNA TGTGCCAGCAGTAACGGACAGTTGAATGAGCAGTTCTTC.

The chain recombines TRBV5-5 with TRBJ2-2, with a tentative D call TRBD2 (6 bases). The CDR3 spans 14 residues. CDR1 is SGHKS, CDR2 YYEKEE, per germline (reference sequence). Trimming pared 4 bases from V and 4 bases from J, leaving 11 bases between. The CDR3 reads CASSGDWTTGELFF. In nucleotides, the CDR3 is TGTGCCAGCAGCGGGGACTGGACCACCGGGGAGCTGTTTTTT.

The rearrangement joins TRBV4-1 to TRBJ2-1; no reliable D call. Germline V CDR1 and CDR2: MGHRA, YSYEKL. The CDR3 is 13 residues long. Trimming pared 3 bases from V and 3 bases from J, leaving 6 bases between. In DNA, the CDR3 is TGCGCCAGCAGCCATCCCGGCTACAATGAGCAGTTCTTC. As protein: CASSHPGYNEQFF.

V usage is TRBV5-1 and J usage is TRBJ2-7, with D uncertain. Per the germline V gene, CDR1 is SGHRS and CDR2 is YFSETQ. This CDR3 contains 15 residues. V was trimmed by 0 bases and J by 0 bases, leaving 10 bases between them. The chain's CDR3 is CASSLGARNSYEQYF. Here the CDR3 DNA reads TGCGCCAGCAGCTTGGGGGCTCGAAACTCCTACGAGCAGTACTTC.

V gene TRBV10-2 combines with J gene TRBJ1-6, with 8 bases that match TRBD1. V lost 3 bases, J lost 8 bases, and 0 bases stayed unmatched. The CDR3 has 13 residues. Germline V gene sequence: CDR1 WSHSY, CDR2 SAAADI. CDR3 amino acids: CASSEQGDSPLHF. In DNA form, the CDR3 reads TGCGCCAGCAGTGAACAGGGGGATTCACCCCTCCACTTT.

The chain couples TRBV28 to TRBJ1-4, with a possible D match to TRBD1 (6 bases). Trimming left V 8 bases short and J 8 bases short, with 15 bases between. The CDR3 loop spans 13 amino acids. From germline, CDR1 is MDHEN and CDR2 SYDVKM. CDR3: CASGGSFAEKLFF. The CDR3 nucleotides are TGTGCCAGCGGGGGCAGCTTCGCCGAAAAACTGTTTTTT.

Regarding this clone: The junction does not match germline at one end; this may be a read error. CDR3 sequence reads: CASSLGLGTSGSLETQYF. CDR3 bases: TGTGCTAGCAGCTTAGGACTCGGGACTAGCGGGAGTTTAGAGACCCAGTACTTC. The chain combines TRBV7-7 with TRBJ2-5, with 14 nucleotides matching TRBD2. Germline V gene lookup returns CDR1 SSHAT and CDR2 FNYEAQ (reference sequence). The CDR3 runs 18 residues. Using reference TRBV7-7 and TRBJ2-5 for the parts outside the CDR3, the full variable domain is GAGVSQSPRYKVTKRGQDVTLRCDPISSHATLYWYQQALGQGPEFLTYFNYEAQPDKSGLPSDRFSAERPEGSISTLTIQRTEQRDSAMYRCASSLGLGTSGSLETQYFGPGTRLLVL.

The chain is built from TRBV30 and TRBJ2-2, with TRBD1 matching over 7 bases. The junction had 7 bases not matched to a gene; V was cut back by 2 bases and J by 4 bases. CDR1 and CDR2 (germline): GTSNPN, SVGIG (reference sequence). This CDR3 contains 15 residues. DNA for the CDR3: TGTGCCTGGAGTCCTACGCAGGGGGTCACCGGGGAGCTGTTTTTT. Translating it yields CAWSPTQGVTGELFF. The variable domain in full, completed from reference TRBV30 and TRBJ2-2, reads SQTIHQWPATLVQPVGSPLSLECTVEGTSNPNLYWYRQAAGRGLQLLFYSVGIGQISSEVPQNLSASRPQDRQFILSSKKLLLSDSGFYLCAWSPTQGVTGELFFGEGSRLTVL.

CDR3 in DNA: TGTGCCAGTAGTTTCGGGGCCCAGGGGGGCGAAAAACTGTTTTTT. Translating gives CASSFGAQGGEKLFF. V is TRBV19 and J is TRBJ1-4; 7 nucleotides agree with TRBD1. Trimming at V came to 5 bases and at J to 8 bases, leaving 11 bases not matched to a gene. The germline gives CDR1 LNHDA, CDR2 SQIVND (reference sequence). The CDR3 is made up of 15 amino acids.

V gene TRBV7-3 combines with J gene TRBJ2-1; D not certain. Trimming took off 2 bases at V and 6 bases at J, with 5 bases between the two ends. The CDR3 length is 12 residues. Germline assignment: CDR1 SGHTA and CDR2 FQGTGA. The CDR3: CASSLSTNEQFF. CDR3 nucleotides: TGTGCCAGCAGCTTATCGACCAATGAGCAGTTCTTC. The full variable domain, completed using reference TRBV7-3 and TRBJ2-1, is GAGVSQTPSNKVTEKGKYVELRCDPISGHTALYWYRQSLGQGPEFLIYFQGTGAADDSGLPNDRFFAVRPEGSVSTLKIQRTERGDSAVYLCASSLSTNEQFFGPGTRLTVL.

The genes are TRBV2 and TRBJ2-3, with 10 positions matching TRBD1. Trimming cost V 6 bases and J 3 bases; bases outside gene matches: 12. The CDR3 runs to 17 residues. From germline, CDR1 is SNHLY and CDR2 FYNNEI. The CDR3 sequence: CASRPLTGTGATDTQYF. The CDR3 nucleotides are TGTGCCAGCAGACCTTTAACCGGGACAGGGGCTACAGATACGCAGTATTTT.

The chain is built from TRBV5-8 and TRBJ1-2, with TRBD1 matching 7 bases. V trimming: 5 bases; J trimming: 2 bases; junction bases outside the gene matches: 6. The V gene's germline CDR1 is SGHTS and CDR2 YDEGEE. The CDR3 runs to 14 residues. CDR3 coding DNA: TGTGCCAGCAGTTCCAGGGGGTCCAACTATGGCTACACCTTC. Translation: CASSSRGSNYGYTF.